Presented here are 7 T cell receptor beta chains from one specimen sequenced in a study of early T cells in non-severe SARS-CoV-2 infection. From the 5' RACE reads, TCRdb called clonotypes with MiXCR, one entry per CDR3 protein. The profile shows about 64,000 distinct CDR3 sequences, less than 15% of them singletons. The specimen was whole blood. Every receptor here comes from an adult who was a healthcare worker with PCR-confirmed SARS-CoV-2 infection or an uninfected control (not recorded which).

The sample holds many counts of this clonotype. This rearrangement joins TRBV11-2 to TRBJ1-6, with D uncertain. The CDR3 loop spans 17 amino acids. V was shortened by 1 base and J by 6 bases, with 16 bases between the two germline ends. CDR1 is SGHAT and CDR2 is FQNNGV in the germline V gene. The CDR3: CASSLGVGSTSNSPLHF. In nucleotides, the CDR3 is TGTGCCAGCAGCTTAGGGGTCGGCAGCACTTCTAATTCACCCCTCCACTTT.

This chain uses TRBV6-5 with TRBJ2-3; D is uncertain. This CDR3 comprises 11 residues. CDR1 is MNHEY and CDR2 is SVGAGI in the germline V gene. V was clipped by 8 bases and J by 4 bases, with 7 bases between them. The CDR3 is CASGLADTQYF. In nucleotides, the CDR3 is TGTGCCAGCGGGCTGGCAGATACGCAGTATTTT.

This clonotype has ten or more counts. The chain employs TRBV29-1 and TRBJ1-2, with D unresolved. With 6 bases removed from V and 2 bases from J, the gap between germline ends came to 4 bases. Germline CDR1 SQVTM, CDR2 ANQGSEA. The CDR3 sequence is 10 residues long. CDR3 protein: CSVGNYGYTF. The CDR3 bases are TGCAGCGTAGGGAACTATGGCTACACCTTC.

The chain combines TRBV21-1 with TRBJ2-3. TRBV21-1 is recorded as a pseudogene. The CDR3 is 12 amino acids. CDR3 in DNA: TGTGCCAGCAGTCTCGGGGTTGAGACGCAGTATTTT. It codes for CASSLGVETQYF.

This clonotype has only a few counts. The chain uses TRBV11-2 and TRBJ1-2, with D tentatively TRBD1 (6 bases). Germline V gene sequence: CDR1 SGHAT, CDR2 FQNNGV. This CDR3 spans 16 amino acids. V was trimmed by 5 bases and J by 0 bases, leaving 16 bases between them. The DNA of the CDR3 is TGTGCCAGCAGCCACCCCGCGACAGGAGCTAACTATGGCTACACCTTC. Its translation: CASSHPATGANYGYTF. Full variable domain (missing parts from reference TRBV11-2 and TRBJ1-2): EAGVAQSPRYKIIEKRQSVAFWCNPISGHATLYWYQQILGQGPKLLIQFQNNGVVDDSQLPKDRFSAERLKGVDSTLKIQPAKLEDSAVYLCASSHPATGANYGYTFGSGTRLTVV.

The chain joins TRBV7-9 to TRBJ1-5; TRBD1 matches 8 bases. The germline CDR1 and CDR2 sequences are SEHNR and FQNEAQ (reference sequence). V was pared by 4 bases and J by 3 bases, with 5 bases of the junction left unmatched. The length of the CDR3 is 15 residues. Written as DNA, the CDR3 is TGTGCCAGCAGCTATCAGGGGGCCTCCAATCAGCCCCAGCATTTT. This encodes CASSYQGASNQPQHF.

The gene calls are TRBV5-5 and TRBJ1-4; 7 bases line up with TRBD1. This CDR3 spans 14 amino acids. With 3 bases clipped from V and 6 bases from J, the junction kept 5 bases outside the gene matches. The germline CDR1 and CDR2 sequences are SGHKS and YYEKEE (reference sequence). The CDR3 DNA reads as TGTGCCAGCAGCTCAACAGGGGTGGATGAAAAACTGTTTTTT. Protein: CASSSTGVDEKLFF.